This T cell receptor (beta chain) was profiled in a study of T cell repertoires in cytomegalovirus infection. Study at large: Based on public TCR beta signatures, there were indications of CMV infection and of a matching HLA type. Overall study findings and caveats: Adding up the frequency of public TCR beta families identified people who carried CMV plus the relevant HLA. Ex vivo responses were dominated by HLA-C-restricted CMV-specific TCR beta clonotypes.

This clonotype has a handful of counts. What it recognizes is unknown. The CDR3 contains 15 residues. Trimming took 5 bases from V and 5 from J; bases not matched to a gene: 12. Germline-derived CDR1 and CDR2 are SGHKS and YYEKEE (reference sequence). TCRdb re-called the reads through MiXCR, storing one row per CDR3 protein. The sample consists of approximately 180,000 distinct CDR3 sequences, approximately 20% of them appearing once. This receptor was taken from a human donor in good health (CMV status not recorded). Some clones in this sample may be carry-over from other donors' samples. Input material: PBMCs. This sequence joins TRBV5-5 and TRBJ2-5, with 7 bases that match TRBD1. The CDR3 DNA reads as TGTGCCAGCAGTCTCGGACAGGCAAGGAGGGAGACCCAGTACTTC. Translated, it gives CASSLGQARRETQYF.